This TCR beta chain was sequenced in a study of T cells in Graves' hyperthyroidism and ophthalmopathy. As to this clonotype: No antigen is known for it.

With 4 bases removed from V and 5 bases from J, the gap between germline ends came to 14 bases. This CDR3 comprises 13 residues. Looked up from germline, CDR1 is DFQATT and CDR2 is SNEGSKA (reference sequence). TCR beta CDR3 regions were amplified from RNA transcripts. RT-PCR in the first round (using the HTBI primer set) targeted the TCR CDR3. TCRdb processed the multiplex PCR reads anew with MiXCR; each CDR3 protein has one entry. The sample yields around 580,000 distinct CDR3 sequences, roughly 50% seen once. Study results and caveats: Clonotypes that were expanded in thyroid above 0.001 mostly appeared in blood too.

The definition of stable Graves' hyperthyroidism was no ophthalmopathy progression within 18 months. Aged 18 to 65, the patients had hyperthyroidism that was newly diagnosed and had lasted under 2 months. Uncontrolled infection, other autoimmune disease, pregnancy or lactation led to exclusion. Sample: peripheral blood or thyroid tissue (not recorded which). The TCR was taken from a woman aged 18-29 years with Graves' hyperthyroidism. This chain links TRBV20-1 with TRBJ2-5; D may be TRBD1 (5 bases). DNA of the CDR3: TGCAGTGCTAAGGACAATCGGGCGGAGACCCAGTACTTC. Its protein is CSAKDNRAETQYF.